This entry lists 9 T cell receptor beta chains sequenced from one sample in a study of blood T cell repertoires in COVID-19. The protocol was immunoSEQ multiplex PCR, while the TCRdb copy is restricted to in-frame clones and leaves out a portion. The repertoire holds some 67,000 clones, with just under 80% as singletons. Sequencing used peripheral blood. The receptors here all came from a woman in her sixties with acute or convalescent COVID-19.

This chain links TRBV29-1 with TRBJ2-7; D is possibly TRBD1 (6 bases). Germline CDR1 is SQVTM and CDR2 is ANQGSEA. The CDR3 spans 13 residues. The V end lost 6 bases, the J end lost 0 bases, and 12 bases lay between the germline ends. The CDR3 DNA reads TGCAGCGTCCTTACAGGGTACTCCTACGAGCAGTACTTC. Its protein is CSVLTGYSYEQYF.

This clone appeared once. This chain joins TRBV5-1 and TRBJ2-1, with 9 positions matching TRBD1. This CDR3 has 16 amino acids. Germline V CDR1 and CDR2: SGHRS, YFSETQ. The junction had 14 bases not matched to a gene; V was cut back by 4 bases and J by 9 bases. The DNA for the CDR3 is TGCGCCAGCAGCCGAGTACTTGGACAGGGACAGGGTGAGCAGTTCTTC. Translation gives CASSRVLGQGQGEQFF.

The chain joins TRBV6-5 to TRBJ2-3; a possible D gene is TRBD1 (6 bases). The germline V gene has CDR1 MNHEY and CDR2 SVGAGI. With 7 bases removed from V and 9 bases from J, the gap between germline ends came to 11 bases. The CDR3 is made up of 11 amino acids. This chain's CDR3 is CASKGDLTQYF. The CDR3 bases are TGTGCCAGCAAGGGGGATTTAACGCAGTATTTT.

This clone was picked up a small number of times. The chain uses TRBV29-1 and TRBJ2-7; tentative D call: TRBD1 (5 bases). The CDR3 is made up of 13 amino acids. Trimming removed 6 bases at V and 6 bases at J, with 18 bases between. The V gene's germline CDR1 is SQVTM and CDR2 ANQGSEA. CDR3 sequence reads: CSVRRPGSPEQYF. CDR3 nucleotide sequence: TGCAGCGTGAGGCGGCCAGGGTCGCCCGAGCAGTACTTC.

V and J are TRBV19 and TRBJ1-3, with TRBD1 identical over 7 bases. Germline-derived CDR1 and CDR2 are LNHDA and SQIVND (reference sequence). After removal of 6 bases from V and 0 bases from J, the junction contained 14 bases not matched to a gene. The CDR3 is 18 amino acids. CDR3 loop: CASRIVRQGHVSGNTIYF. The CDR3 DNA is TGTGCCAGTAGGATTGTCAGACAGGGCCACGTCTCTGGAAACACCATATATTTT.

The chain's CDR3 is CASSDRGLNYGYTF. In DNA form, the CDR3 reads TGTGCCAGTAGTGACAGGGGGTTAAACTATGGCTACACCTTC. The chain is built from TRBV19 and TRBJ1-2, with 9 bases aligning to TRBD1. Trimming cost V 5 bases and J 2 bases; bases outside gene matches: 3. In germline, CDR1 is LNHDA, CDR2 SQIVND (reference sequence). The length of the CDR3 is 14 residues.

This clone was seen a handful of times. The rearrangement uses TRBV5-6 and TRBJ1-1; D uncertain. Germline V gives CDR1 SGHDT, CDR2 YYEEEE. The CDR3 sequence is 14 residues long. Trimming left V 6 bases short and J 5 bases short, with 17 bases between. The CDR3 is CASIGKREVTEAFF. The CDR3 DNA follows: TGTGCCAGCATCGGGAAGAGGGAAGTTACTGAAGCTTTCTTT.

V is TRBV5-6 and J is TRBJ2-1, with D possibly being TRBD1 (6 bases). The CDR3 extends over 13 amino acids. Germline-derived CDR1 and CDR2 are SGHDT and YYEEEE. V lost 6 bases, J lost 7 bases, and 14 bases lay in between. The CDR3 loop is CASTQNRVNEQFF. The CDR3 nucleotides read TGTGCCAGCACCCAGAACAGGGTTAATGAGCAGTTCTTC.

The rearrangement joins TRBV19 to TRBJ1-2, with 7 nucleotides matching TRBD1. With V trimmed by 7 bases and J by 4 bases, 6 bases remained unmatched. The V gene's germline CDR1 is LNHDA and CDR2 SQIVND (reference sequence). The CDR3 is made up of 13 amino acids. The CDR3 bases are TGTGCCAGTACTGATACAGGGGCCTATGGCTACACCTTC. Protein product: CASTDTGAYGYTF. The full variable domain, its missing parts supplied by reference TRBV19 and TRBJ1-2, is DGGITQSPKYLFRKEGQNVTLSCEQNLNHDAMYWYRQDPGQGLRLIYYSQIVNDFQKGDIAEGYSVSREKKESFPLTVTSAQKNPTAFYLCASTDTGAYGYTFGSGTRLTVV.